This TCR beta chain derives from a study of T cells in Graves' hyperthyroidism and ophthalmopathy. This clonotype was seen a handful of times. Germline V gene sequence: CDR1 SGDLS, CDR2 YYNGEE. The germline V and J ends were trimmed by 2 bases and 4 bases, with 14 bases remaining between them. The CDR3 sequence is 15 residues long. Amplified TCR beta CDR3 regions derived from RNA transcripts. A set of HTBI primers served as the primers for a first-round RT-PCR of the TCR CDR3. Via MiXCR, TCRdb re-called the multiplex PCR reads, giving one row per CDR3 protein. Here the sample spans more than 350,000 distinct CDR3 sequences, under 15% being singletons.

What was sequenced was blood. This chain links TRBV9 with TRBJ2-3; D is ambiguous. The source is a woman aged 30 to 39 with Graves' hyperthyroidism. The CDR3 DNA follows: TGTGCCAGCAGCGTTGGCCCCCTTAACGCAGATACGCAGTATTTT. This codes for CASSVGPLNADTQYF.